Listed here are 28 T cell receptor beta chains from one sample, sequenced in a study of technical replicates of blood from a handful of donors. Sequenced by immunoSEQ multiplex PCR; TCRdb stores in-frame clones only, minus some. The profile shows some 79,000 clones, more than 85% of them singletons. Sequences were obtained from T cells isolated from PBMCs. The receptors were sampled from a human donor in good health. Some clones in this sample may be carry-over from other donors' samples.

The chain carries TRBV10-3 and TRBJ2-3; 7 bases fit TRBD2. Germline CDR1 is ENHRY and CDR2 is SYGVKD. The CDR3 is made up of 15 amino acids. Trimming at V came to 10 bases and at J to 3 bases, leaving 13 bases not matched to a gene. Written as DNA, the CDR3 is TGTGCCAGCTCCGGGGGGTCCGAGAGGACAGATACGCAGTATTTT. It is translated as CASSGGSERTDTQYF.

This clone was seen just once. The chain employs TRBV6-5 and TRBJ2-2; D might be TRBD2 (5 bases). From germline, CDR1 is MNHEY and CDR2 SVGAGI. The CDR3 loop spans 14 amino acids. Trimming stripped 5 bases from V and 0 bases from J, with 7 bases between. The CDR3 DNA sequence: TGTGCCAGCAGTCCCGGGACGAACACCGGGGAGCTGTTTTTT. This codes for CASSPGTNTGELFF.

The V call is TRBV4-1, the J call TRBJ2-1, with TRBD1 identical over 8 bases. Germline assignment: CDR1 MGHRA and CDR2 YSYEKL. The CDR3 is made up of 14 amino acids. J was trimmed by 6 bases and V by 6 bases; bases with no gene match: 7. In DNA form, the CDR3 reads TGCGCCAGCAGGAAAGGACAGGGAGTCAATGAGCAGTTCTTC. Its translation: CASRKGQGVNEQFF.

This chain joins TRBV11-3 and TRBJ2-2, with D perhaps matching TRBD1 (5 bases). The length of the CDR3 is 15 residues. Germline loops: CDR1 SGHNT, CDR2 YENEEA. V dropped 6 bases and J dropped 2 bases, with 13 bases sitting between them. CDR3 sequence reads: CASSSRTINTGELFF. CDR3 sequence (DNA): TGTGCCAGCAGTTCCCGGACAATCAACACCGGGGAGCTGTTTTTT.

Only one count was recorded for this clone. The chain recombines TRBV30 with TRBJ2-3, with 8 bases matching TRBD2. Germline lookup yields CDR1 GTSNPN and CDR2 SVGIG (reference sequence). This CDR3 has 14 residues. V lost 0 bases to trimming and J lost 5 bases; unmatched junction nucleotides: 4. CDR3 bases: TGTGCCTGGAGTGTGGCGGGAGGTATAGATACGCAGTATTTT. It translates to CAWSVAGGIDTQYF.

This clone has a single count. The J gene is TRBJ1-2, the V gene TRBV9; 7 bases fit TRBD1. The CDR3 runs to 15 residues. V shed 0 bases and J 4 bases; nucleotides not matched to a gene: 6. CDR1 and CDR2 from the germline V gene are SGDLS and YYNGEE. The CDR3 is CASSVEAGGGYGYTF. DNA for the CDR3: TGTGCCAGCAGCGTAGAGGCAGGGGGAGGCTATGGCTACACCTTC.

As for this clone: One junction end does not reproduce the germline sequence, and a read error may be involved. The rearrangement joins TRBV30 to TRBJ2-1; no clear D gene. CDR1 GTSNPN and CDR2 SVGIG come from the germline V gene (reference sequence). The CDR3 extends over 12 amino acids. The CDR3, as DNA: TGCAGCTCTCAGGATCCCGGTCTTGAGCAGTTCTTC. Translated: CSSQDPGLEQFF.

The chain couples TRBV19 to TRBJ1-5; a possible D gene is TRBD1 (5 bases). V was shortened by 7 bases and J by 5 bases, with 12 bases between the two germline ends. This CDR3 has 13 amino acids. Germline V lookup: CDR1 LNHDA, CDR2 SQIVND (reference sequence). The CDR3 DNA reads as TGTGCCAGTAAGGACACGCGATATCAGCCCCAGCATTTT. Translation: CASKDTRYQPQHF.

The chain couples TRBV19 to TRBJ1-2, with no clear D. This CDR3 is built from 15 residues. Germline V gene sequence: CDR1 LNHDA, CDR2 SQIVND (reference sequence). V lost 5 bases and J 8 bases, leaving 21 bases between the germline ends. Here the CDR3 reads CASSPTLGSPGGYTF. DNA for the CDR3: TGTGCCAGTAGTCCCACCCTGGGGAGTCCGGGCGGCTACACCTTC.

This clone was counted once. The V gene is TRBV5-4, the J gene TRBJ2-7; a possible D gene is TRBD1 (6 bases). Per germline, CDR1 SGHNT and CDR2 YYREEE (reference sequence). The germline V and J ends were trimmed by 2 bases and 3 bases, with 12 bases remaining between them. The CDR3 covers 14 residues. The CDR3 DNA sequence: TGTGCCAGCAGCTTCCGGGACACATACTACGAGCAGTACTTC. This encodes CASSFRDTYYEQYF.

The chain employs TRBV25-1 and TRBJ1-4; 8 bases line up with TRBD1. J was trimmed by 0 bases and V by 2 bases; bases with no gene match: 5. This CDR3 is 17 amino acids long. Germline-derived CDR1 and CDR2 are MGHDK and SYGVNS. The CDR3 DNA follows: TGTGCCAGCAGTGAAGACAGGGGCACATCAACTAATGAAAAACTGTTTTTT. Its translation: CASSEDRGTSTNEKLFF. Filled out from reference TRBV25-1 and TRBJ1-4, the complete variable domain reads EADIYQTPRYLVIGTGKKITLECSQTMGHDKMYWYQQDPGMELHLIHYSYGVNSTEKGDLSSESTVSRIRTEHFPLTLESARPSHTSQYLCASSEDRGTSTNEKLFFGSGTQLSVL.

V is TRBV30 and J is TRBJ2-5; 11 positions agree with TRBD2. Trimming at V came to 1 base and at J to 4 bases, leaving 2 bases not matched to a gene. This CDR3 contains 14 residues. CDR1 is GTSNPN, CDR2 SVGIG, per germline (reference sequence). In DNA form, the CDR3 reads TGTGCCTGGAGTGAAGGACTAGCGGGAGAGACCCAGTACTTC. Translation gives CAWSEGLAGETQYF.

The chain carries TRBV7-6 and TRBJ2-7, with 8 bases fitting TRBD2. The CDR3 runs to 15 residues. Germline CDR1 is SGHVS and CDR2 is FNYEAQ. V lost 1 base to trimming and J lost 4 bases; unmatched junction nucleotides: 6. CDR3 coding DNA: TGTGCCAGCAGCTTAGGGAGCGGGAGAGGGTACGAGCAGTACTTC. Translated, it gives CASSLGSGRGYEQYF.

In DNA form, the CDR3 reads TGTGCCGGGATCGGGACAGACGGAAATGAGCAGTTCTTC. Translated, it gives CAGIGTDGNEQFF. The chain links TRBV28 to TRBJ2-1; 7 positions match TRBD1. The germline gives CDR1 MDHEN, CDR2 SYDVKM. The CDR3 is made up of 13 amino acids. The V and J ends lost 11 bases and 7 bases, in that order; junction bases with no gene match: 11.

In its sample, this clone was seen a few times. The chain links TRBV14 to TRBJ1-1; D is possibly TRBD1 (6 bases). Trimming pared 2 bases from V and 5 bases from J, leaving 9 bases between. CDR1 is SGHDN, CDR2 FVKESK, per germline. CDR3 size: 13 residues. The DNA of the CDR3 is TGTGCCAGCAGCCAAATAACAGGGACTGAAGCTTTCTTT. It is translated as CASSQITGTEAFF.

The CDR3 DNA reads TGCGCCAGTCAGATAATCGAGAACACTGAAGCTTTCTTT. Its protein is CASQIIENTEAFF. This chain links TRBV5-1 with TRBJ1-1; no definite D call. From germline, CDR1 is SGHRS and CDR2 YFSETQ. V was cut by 8 bases and J by 1 base, with 12 bases left in between. The CDR3 totals 13 residues.

The chain has TRBV28 and TRBJ1-2; D is undetermined. V lost 3 bases and J 5 bases, leaving 10 bases between the germline ends. Germline V gives CDR1 MDHEN, CDR2 SYDVKM. The CDR3 is 13 residues long. Here the CDR3 DNA reads TGTGCCAGCAGTTTGAGCGCCCTTTATGGCTACACCTTC. It is translated as CASSLSALYGYTF.

This chain links TRBV6-1 with TRBJ2-5; 8 nucleotides align to TRBD2. This CDR3 has 15 residues. V trimming: 2 bases; J trimming: 5 bases; junction bases outside the gene matches: 7. Germline CDR1 is MNHNS and CDR2 is SASEGT. CDR3 sequence: CASSELRGGRETQYF. CDR3 DNA: TGTGCCAGCAGTGAACTCCGGGGGGGCCGGGAGACCCAGTACTTC.

The genes are TRBV9 and TRBJ1-2; possibly TRBD1 for D (5 bases). The CDR3 consists of 13 residues. Germline assignment: CDR1 SGDLS and CDR2 YYNGEE. The ends were cut back, 5 bases at V and 6 bases at J, with 14 bases in the middle. The CDR3 loop reads CASRAAGGNGYTF. The DNA for the CDR3 is TGTGCCAGCAGAGCCGCGGGGGGGAATGGCTACACCTTC.

The chain couples TRBV30 to TRBJ1-2; no clear D. CDR1 GTSNPN and CDR2 SVGIG come from the germline V gene (reference sequence). The CDR3 totals 14 residues. The V end lost 0 bases, the J end lost 5 bases, and 13 bases lay between the germline ends. In nucleotides, the CDR3 is TGTGCCTGGAGTGTAGGTCGGGGAGATTATGGCTACACCTTC. It yields the protein CAWSVGRGDYGYTF.

This clone has only a few counts. The chain is built from TRBV15 and TRBJ2-7; D is unclear. CDR1 is LNHNV, CDR2 YYDKDF, per germline (reference sequence). The CDR3 is made up of 12 amino acids. Trimming pared 0 bases from V and 4 bases from J, leaving 4 bases between. This CDR3 reads CATSRDRYEQYF. In DNA, the CDR3 is TGTGCCACCAGCAGAGATCGTTACGAGCAGTACTTC.

DNA for the CDR3: TGTGCCAGCTCACCACCGCTCGGGGTGGACTACGAGCAGTACTTC. Encoded protein: CASSPPLGVDYEQYF. This rearrangement joins TRBV18 to TRBJ2-7, with D possibly matching TRBD2 (5 bases). V was pared by 0 bases and J by 3 bases, with 12 bases between. The CDR3 spans 15 residues. CDR1 is KGHSH, CDR2 LQKENI, per germline.

This CDR3 is CASSEQNTEAFF. The CDR3, as DNA: TGTGCCAGCAGCGAACAGAACACTGAAGCTTTCTTT. The genes are TRBV5-4 and TRBJ1-1, with unresolved D. This CDR3 has 12 residues. Trimming cost V 4 bases and J 1 base, with 5 bases left between them. Germline loops: CDR1 SGHNT, CDR2 YYREEE (reference sequence).

This sequence joins TRBV6-1 and TRBJ1-1, with TRBD1 as a possible D gene (6 bases). Germline V gene data show CDR1 as MNHNS and CDR2 as SASEGT. This CDR3 has 15 residues. Trimming removed 6 bases from V and 1 base from J, with 15 bases in between. CDR3 sequence reads: CASSSGGGPNTEAFF. The CDR3 DNA reads TGTGCCAGCAGCAGTGGGGGGGGGCCGAACACTGAAGCTTTCTTT.

This sequence joins TRBV5-1 and TRBJ2-7, with 8 bases identical to TRBD2. CDR1 SGHRS and CDR2 YFSETQ come from the germline V gene. Trimming at V came to 2 bases and at J to 4 bases, leaving 8 bases not matched to a gene. CDR3 size: 15 residues. In nucleotides, the CDR3 is TGCGCCAGCAGCTTTAAAGCGGGAGATCTATACGAGCAGTACTTC. Translating gives CASSFKAGDLYEQYF.

J is TRBJ2-1 and V is TRBV5-6, with 8 positions matching TRBD2. V gave up 6 bases and J gave up 2 bases; unmatched junction bases: 7. Per the germline V gene, CDR1 is SGHDT and CDR2 is YYEEEE. This CDR3 is built from 15 residues. The CDR3 region is CASNPSGLPYNEQFF. The CDR3 DNA follows: TGTGCCAGCAATCCTAGCGGGCTTCCCTACAATGAGCAGTTCTTC.

The CDR3 bases are TGTGCCAGCAGCCCAGGACAGCCTAACACCGGGGAGCTGTTTTTT. Translating gives CASSPGQPNTGELFF. This chain joins TRBV7-3 and TRBJ2-2, with D perhaps matching TRBD1 (6 bases). The germline gives CDR1 SGHTA, CDR2 FQGTGA. The CDR3 covers 15 residues. V lost 5 bases, J lost 2 bases, and 12 bases lay in between.

The genes are TRBV2 and TRBJ2-7; D is uncertain. This CDR3 spans 11 amino acids. Per the germline V gene, CDR1 is SNHLY and CDR2 is FYNNEI. V was pared by 7 bases and J by 3 bases, with 7 bases between. Here the CDR3 DNA reads TGTGCCAGCAACCTAGGCTACGAGCAGTACTTC. Its translation is CASNLGYEQYF.